The 8 T cell receptor beta chains reported below all come from one sample, sequenced in a study of cytomegalovirus exposure and HLA in healthy donors. Sequenced by immunoSEQ multiplex PCR; TCRdb stores in-frame clones only, minus some. Seen here are about 140,000 clones, roughly 86% observed once, and the top ten hold 8.5% to 9.5%. Sequencing was done on a sample of PBMCs. The receptors were gathered from a man between 18 and 29 years old in good health and CMV-seropositive.

The CDR3 sequence is CASSSLGKGANEQFF. The CDR3 DNA reads TGTGCCAGCAGTTCTCTCGGTAAGGGGGCCAATGAGCAGTTCTTC. The chain carries TRBV28 and TRBJ2-1; TRBD1 matches 7 bases. J was trimmed by 6 bases and V by 4 bases; bases with no gene match: 9. The germline CDR1 and CDR2 sequences are MDHEN and SYDVKM. This CDR3 comprises 15 residues.

The table lists this clone with a count of one. V usage is TRBV7-8 and J usage is TRBJ2-1, with a possible D match to TRBD1 (6 bases). The length of the CDR3 is 13 residues. V lost 8 bases, J lost 3 bases, and 11 bases lay in between. Germline V gene data show CDR1 as SGHVS and CDR2 as FQNEAQ. CDR3 sequence: CASRGQYYNEQFF. The CDR3 DNA follows: TGTGCCAGCCGTGGACAGTACTACAATGAGCAGTTCTTC.

The V call is TRBV27, the J call TRBJ2-5; 11 positions match TRBD1. Germline lookup yields CDR1 MNHEY and CDR2 SMNVEV (reference sequence). This CDR3 contains 16 residues. V lost 5 bases, J lost 4 bases, and 9 bases stayed unmatched. The CDR3 region has the DNA TGTGCCAGCAGTCGACCGGGACAGGGGGACCGAGAGACCCAGTACTTC. Its protein product is CASSRPGQGDRETQYF.

The chain carries TRBV7-8 and TRBJ1-3; D perhaps matches TRBD1 (6 bases). Germline CDR1 reads SGHVS; CDR2 reads FQNEAQ. V was clipped by 1 base and J by 2 bases, with 9 bases between them. The CDR3 sequence is 15 residues long. The CDR3 protein is CASSLGRQAGNTIYF. The CDR3 DNA reads TGTGCCAGCAGCTTAGGGAGACAGGCTGGAAACACCATATATTTT.

The chain carries TRBV6-1 and TRBJ1-2; possible D gene TRBD1, 6 bases. Germline values: CDR1 MNHNS, CDR2 SASEGT. The ends were cut back, 1 base at V and 8 bases at J, with 17 bases in the middle. CDR3 length equals 15 residues. CDR3 DNA sequence: TGTGCCAGCAGTGAAGGAGGGGGTCGATCTAACGGCTACACCTTC. It codes for CASSEGGGRSNGYTF.

The chain links TRBV7-6 to TRBJ2-3; D possibly corresponds to TRBD2 (7 bases). The CDR3 runs 15 residues. Germline CDR1 SGHVS, CDR2 FNYEAQ. The V end lost 4 bases, the J end lost 4 bases, and 15 bases lay between the germline ends. The chain's CDR3 is CASSSQGGGADTQYF. The CDR3 DNA reads as TGTGCCAGCAGCTCCCAAGGGGGGGGCGCAGATACGCAGTATTTT. The full variable domain, its missing parts supplied by reference TRBV7-6 and TRBJ2-3, is GAGVSQSPRYKVTKRGQDVALRCDPISGHVSLYWYRQALGQGPEFLTYFNYEAQQDKSGLPNDRFSAERPEGSISTLTIQRTEQRDSAMYRCASSSQGGGADTQYFGPGTRLTVL.

The J gene is TRBJ2-7, the V gene TRBV5-4; 12 positions match TRBD1. V shed 4 bases and J 2 bases; nucleotides not matched to a gene: 7. The CDR3 covers 16 residues. Germline CDR1 is SGHNT and CDR2 is YYREEE (reference sequence). The DNA of the CDR3 is TGTGCCAGCAGCCCGACGTGGGACAGGGGGCCCTACGAGCAGTACTTC. Amino acid sequence: CASSPTWDRGPYEQYF.

This clone was observed a few times. V usage is TRBV7-9 and J usage is TRBJ2-5; 13 bases agree with TRBD2. The CDR3 runs to 17 residues. With 5 bases clipped from V and 5 bases from J, the junction kept 11 bases outside the gene matches. Germline V gives CDR1 SEHNR, CDR2 FQNEAQ (reference sequence). CDR3 region: CASSPSRGLAGRETQYF. For the CDR3, the DNA is TGTGCCAGCAGCCCAAGCCGGGGACTAGCGGGACGTGAGACCCAGTACTTC.